This TCR beta chain was retrieved from a study of shared clonotypes between healthy human individuals. Study background: The donor pool was made up of a couple of women and a few men aged 18 to 49. Overall study results and limits: In general, naive subsets displayed greater estimated richness than memory subsets did. With few donors, the genetic and exposure-history diversity represented was limited.

With V trimmed by 6 bases and J by 8 bases, 5 bases remained unmatched. The germline CDR1 and CDR2 sequences are SNHLY and FYNNEI. This CDR3 has 12 residues. In the case of this clone: Its antigen is currently unknown.

Memory CD4+ cells were the fraction left after CD45RA+ naive selection. This table comes from immunoSEQ multiplex PCR, and its TCRdb copy is limited to in-frame clones, with some not included. The sample consists of roughly 2.5 million clones, over 85% of them appearing once. The receptor was isolated from a man between 18 and 29 years old in good health. Sequencing was done on a sample of naive CD4+ T cells sorted from blood. Specified subset: CD45RA+ positively selected. V is TRBV2 and J is TRBJ1-2, with 8 bases matching TRBD1. The CDR3 spells CASRSAGGGYTF. The CDR3 coding sequence is TGTGCCAGCAGGTCGGCAGGGGGCGGCTACACCTTC.